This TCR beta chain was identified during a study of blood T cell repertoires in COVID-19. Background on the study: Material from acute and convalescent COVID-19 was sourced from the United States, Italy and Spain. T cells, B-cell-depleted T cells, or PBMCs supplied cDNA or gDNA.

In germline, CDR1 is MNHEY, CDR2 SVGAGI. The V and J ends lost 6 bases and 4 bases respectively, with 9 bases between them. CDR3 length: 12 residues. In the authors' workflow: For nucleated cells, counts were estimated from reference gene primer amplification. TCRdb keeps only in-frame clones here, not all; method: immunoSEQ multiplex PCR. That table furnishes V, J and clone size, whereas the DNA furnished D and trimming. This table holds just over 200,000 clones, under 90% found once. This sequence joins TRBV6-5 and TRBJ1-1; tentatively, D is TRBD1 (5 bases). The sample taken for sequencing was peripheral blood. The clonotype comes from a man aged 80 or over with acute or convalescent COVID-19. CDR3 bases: TGTGCCAGCAGCCCCAGGGTCACTGAAGCTTTCTTT. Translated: CASSPRVTEAFF.